This T cell receptor (beta chain) was sequenced during a study of blood T cell repertoires in COVID-19. For the study at large: Nucleic acid was either cDNA or gDNA, and it came from T cells, B-cell-depleted T cells, or PBMCs.

Assay: immunoSEQ multiplex PCR; the TCRdb copy retains only in-frame clones and omits some. The sample lists roughly 200,000 clones; more than 80% were seen once. This TCR was sampled from a woman aged 40 to 50 with COVID-19, enrolled during active disease. Sequences were obtained from peripheral blood.

CDR3: CASSNRTVRSGNTIYF. The CDR3 coding sequence is TGTGCCAGCAGCAATCGGACAGTTCGATCTGGAAACACCATATATTTT. The chain combines TRBV5-4 with TRBJ1-3; TRBD1 is a possible D gene (6 bases). The V end was cut by 4 bases, the J end by 1 base, with 15 bases between. Germline CDR1 and CDR2: SGHNT and YYREEE (reference sequence). The CDR3 loop spans 16 amino acids.